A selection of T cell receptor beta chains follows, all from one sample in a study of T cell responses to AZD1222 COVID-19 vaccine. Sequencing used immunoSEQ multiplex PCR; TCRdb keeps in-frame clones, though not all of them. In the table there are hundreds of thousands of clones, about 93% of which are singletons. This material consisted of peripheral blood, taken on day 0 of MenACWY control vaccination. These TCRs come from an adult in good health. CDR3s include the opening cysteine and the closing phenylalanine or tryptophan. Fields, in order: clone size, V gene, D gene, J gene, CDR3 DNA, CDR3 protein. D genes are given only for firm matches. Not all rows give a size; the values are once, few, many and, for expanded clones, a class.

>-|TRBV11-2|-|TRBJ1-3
TGTGCCAGCCGGAGCTTTGGAGGCAACACCATATATTTT
CASRSFGGNTIYF
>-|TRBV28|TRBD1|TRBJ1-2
TGTGCCAGCACCTCGGCTGATGGGGACAGCGGTTATGGCTACACCTTC
CASTSADGDSGYGYTF
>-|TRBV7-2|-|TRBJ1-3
TGTGCCAGCAGCCTCCGGACGGGGCGGGCTGGAAACACCATATATTTT
CASSLRTGRAGNTIYF
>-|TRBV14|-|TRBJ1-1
TGTGCCAGCAGCCAAGAAATGAGGCATGAAGCTTTCTTT
CASSQEMRHEAFF
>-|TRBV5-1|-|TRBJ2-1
TGCGCCAGCAGCTCGGGGAGTCTAAACAATGAGCAGTTCTTC
CASSSGSLNNEQFF
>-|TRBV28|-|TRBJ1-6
TGTGCCAGCCTCCCCGAGAGGAGCTCCTATAATTCACCCCTCCACTTT
CASLPERSSYNSPLHF
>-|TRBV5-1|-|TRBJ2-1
TGCGCCAGCAGCTTAGGACAGTACAATGAGCAGTTCTTC
CASSLGQYNEQFF
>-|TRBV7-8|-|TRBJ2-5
TGTGCCAGCACGGGTCTGGGGACCCAGTACTTC
CASTGLGTQYF
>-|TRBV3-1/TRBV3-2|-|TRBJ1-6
TGTGCCAGCAGGCTCGACTCCGGGAGTGATAATTCACCCCTCCACTTT
CASRLDSGSDNSPLHF
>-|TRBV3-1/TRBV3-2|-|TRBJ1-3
TGTGCCAGCAGCCGGGGAACCACTGGAAACACCATATATTTT
CASSRGTTGNTIYF
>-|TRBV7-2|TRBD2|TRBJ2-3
TGTGCCAGCAGCCCGAGGACTAGCGGGGGCCCGCCTACGCAGTATTTT
CASSPRTSGGPPTQYF
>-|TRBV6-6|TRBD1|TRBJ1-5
TGTGCCAGCAGTCCTTTAACAGGGGGCAGTAGCAATCAGCCCCAGCATTTT
CASSPLTGGSSNQPQHF
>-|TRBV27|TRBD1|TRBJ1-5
TGTGCCAGCAGGACAGGGGGGGCATCGAATCAGCCCCAGCATTTT
CASRTGGASNQPQHF
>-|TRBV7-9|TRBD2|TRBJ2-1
TGTGCCAGCAGCTCCGCCGGGACTAGCGGTCTTTTAGAGCAGTTCTTC
CASSSAGTSGLLEQFF
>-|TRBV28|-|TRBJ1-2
TGTGCCAGCAGTCCGGACTCGTTTCATGGCTACACCTTC
CASSPDSFHGYTF
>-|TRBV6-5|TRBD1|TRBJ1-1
TGTGCCAGCAGGTCCCGGGACAGGGATCAAGCTTTCTTT
CASRSRDRDQAFF
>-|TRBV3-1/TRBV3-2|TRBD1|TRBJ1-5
TGTGCCAGCAGCCATCAAACCGGGACAGGGGATCAGCCCCAGCATTTT
CASSHQTGTGDQPQHF
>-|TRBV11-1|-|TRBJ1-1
TGTGCCAGCAGCGGGGCGCCAAGGGGAGCTTTCTTT
CASSGAPRGAFF
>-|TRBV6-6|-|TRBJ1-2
TGTGCCAGCAGCCCAAATCCCGAATACCGGCACTATGGCTACACCTTC
CASSPNPEYRHYGYTF
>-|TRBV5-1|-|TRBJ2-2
TGCGCCAGCAGCGTTACAGGGAGGGGGACCGGGGAGCTGTTTTTT
CASSVTGRGTGELFF
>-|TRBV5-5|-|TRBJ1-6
TGTGCCAGCAGCCGGGATTGGGGTGCGGCGGGTTCACCCCTCCACTTT
CASSRDWGAAGSPLHF
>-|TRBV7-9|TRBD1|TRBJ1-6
TGTGCCAGCAGCTTAAGGGGGCCTTATAATTCACCCCTCCACTTT
CASSLRGPYNSPLHF
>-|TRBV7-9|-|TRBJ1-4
TGTGCCAGCAGCTTAGGGGAGAGACTCAATGAAAAACTGTTTTTT
CASSLGERLNEKLFF
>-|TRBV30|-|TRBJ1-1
TGTGCCTGGAGCGGGGCCAGGGGATCTGAAGCTTTCTTT
CAWSGARGSEAFF
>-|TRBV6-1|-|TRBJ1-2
TGTGCCAGCAGTGAAGGGGGGTCCTATGGCTACACCTTC
CASSEGGSYGYTF
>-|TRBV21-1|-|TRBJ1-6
TGTGCCAGCAGCAAAGCGCCTCGGACAGTTAAGCATTCACCCCTCCACTTT
CASSKAPRTVKHSPLHF
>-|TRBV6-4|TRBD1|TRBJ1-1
TGTGCCAGCGGATGTGCCTTTATGACAGGGGCTAACGTGAACACTGAAGCTTTCTTT
CASGCAFMTGANVNTEAFF
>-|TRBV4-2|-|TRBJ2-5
TGTGCCAGCAGCCAAGAAGGGGGACGGGGGGAGACCCAGTACTTC
CASSQEGGRGETQYF
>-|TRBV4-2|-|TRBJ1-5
TGTGCCAGCAGCCCCCTAGGTGCTTCTGGCGATCAGCCCCAGCATTTT
CASSPLGASGDQPQHF
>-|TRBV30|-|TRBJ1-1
TGTGCCTGGAGTCCACAGGGTTACACTGAAGCTTTCTTT
CAWSPQGYTEAFF
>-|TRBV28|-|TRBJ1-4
TGTGCCAGCAGCCTGACAAGGGAAAAACTGTTTTTT
CASSLTREKLFF
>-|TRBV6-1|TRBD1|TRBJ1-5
TGTGCCAGCAGTGAAAGGCAGGGGGGTCAGCCCCAGCATTTT
CASSERQGGQPQHF
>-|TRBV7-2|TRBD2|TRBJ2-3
TGTGCCATCTCTAGCGGGGGGGTGGTAGGCACGCAGTATTTT
CAISSGGVVGTQYF
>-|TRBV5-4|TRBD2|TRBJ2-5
TGTGCCAGCAGCTTGGACCCTAGCGGGGCGACGCAAGAGACCCAGTACTTC
CASSLDPSGATQETQYF
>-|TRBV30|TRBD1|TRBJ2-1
TGTGCCTGGAGTGTACTTGGGACAGGGGGCAATGAGCAGTTCTTC
CAWSVLGTGGNEQFF
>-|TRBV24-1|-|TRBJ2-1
TGTGCCACCAGTGACCAGGGACGCAATGAGCAGTTCTTC
CATSDQGRNEQFF
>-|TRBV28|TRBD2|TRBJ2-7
TGTGCCAGCAGTTATGGTGGGGGGGGGTACTCCTACGAGCAGTACTTC
CASSYGGGGYSYEQYF
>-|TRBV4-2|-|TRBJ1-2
TGTGCCAGCAGCCAGGCCTCTGGGCAGATCTATGGCTACACCTTC
CASSQASGQIYGYTF
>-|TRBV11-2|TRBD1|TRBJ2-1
TGTGCCAGCAGCTTAACCGGACAGGGCATGAGGAATGAGCAGTTCTTC
CASSLTGQGMRNEQFF
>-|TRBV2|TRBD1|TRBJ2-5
TGTGCCAGCAGTGTCGGCAGGGGGCGAAGAGAGACCCAGTACTTC
CASSVGRGRRETQYF
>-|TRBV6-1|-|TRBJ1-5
TGTGCCAGCAGTGAACTTTTCCATCAGCCCCAGCATTTT
CASSELFHQPQHF
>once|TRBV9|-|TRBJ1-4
TGTGCCAGCAGCCCCGCGGGGGGCCTAAATGAAAAACTGTTTTTT
CASSPAGGLNEKLFF
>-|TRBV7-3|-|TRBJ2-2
TGTGCCAGCAGCTCCTCCCACCAAGGCGGGGAGCTGTTTTTT
CASSSSHQGGELFF
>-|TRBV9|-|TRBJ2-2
TGTGCCAGCAGGTCTCTCACCGGGGAGCTGTTTTTT
CASRSLTGELFF
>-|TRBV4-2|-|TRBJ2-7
TGTGCCAGCAGCCAAGGCCAGGGCGACTACGAGCAGTACTTC
CASSQGQGDYEQYF
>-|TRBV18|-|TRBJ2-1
TGTGCCAGCTCACCGGAGGAGTCCGATGAGCAGTTCTTC
CASSPEESDEQFF
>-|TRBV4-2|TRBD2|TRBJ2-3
TGTGCCAGCAGCCAAGCAATAGCGGGGGCTACAGATACGCAGTATTTT
CASSQAIAGATDTQYF